The 20 T cell receptor beta chains listed next were all sequenced from one sample in a study of breast tumors, draining lymph nodes, adjacent tissues. TCRdb re-called the multiplex PCR reads with MiXCR, one entry per CDR3 protein. The sample lists 30,000 to 40,000 distinct CDR3 sequences; approximately 37% were seen once. The source material was breast tumor tissue. The receptors come from a female donor with breast cancer. Some clones in this sample may be carry-over from other donors' samples.

This rearrangement joins TRBV30 to TRBJ2-6, with 9 nucleotides matching TRBD2. The CDR3 consists of 16 residues. V was clipped by 1 base and J by 4 bases; unmatched bases: 5. Germline V gene data show CDR1 as GTSNPN and CDR2 as SVGIG (reference sequence). CDR3 bases: TGTGCCTGGAGTGCAAGCGGGAGGAAGGGGGCCAACGTCCTGACTTTC. Translated: CAWSASGRKGANVLTF.

This clonotype has at least ten counts. J is TRBJ2-1 and V is TRBV20-1; D is perhaps TRBD2 (6 bases). Per the germline V gene, CDR1 is DFQATT and CDR2 is SNEGSKA (reference sequence). Trimming removed 0 bases at V and 2 bases at J, with 14 bases between. This CDR3 is 16 amino acids long. The CDR3 region has the DNA TGCAGTGCTAGAGATTCTGTAGCGGAAGCCTACAATGAGCAGTTCTTC. The encoded protein is CSARDSVAEAYNEQFF.

The V gene is TRBV5-4, the J gene TRBJ2-2; 8 nucleotides line up with TRBD1. The CDR3 runs to 15 residues. Germline V CDR1 and CDR2: SGHNT, YYREEE (reference sequence). Unmatched junction bases numbered 11, after V lost 8 bases and J lost 5 bases. The CDR3 loop reads CARSTQGAGTGELFF. CDR3 coding DNA: TGTGCCAGAAGCACCCAGGGGGCAGGTACCGGGGAGCTGTTTTTT.

J is TRBJ2-1 and V is TRBV28; D possibly matches TRBD1 or TRBD2 (5 bases each). The V gene lost 3 bases and the J gene lost 8 bases, with 17 bases spanning the gap. Germline values: CDR1 MDHEN, CDR2 SYDVKM. The CDR3 has 15 amino acids. The CDR3 coding sequence is TGTGCCAGCAGTTTGGGGGACCGGGCCTCCGATGAGCAGTTCTTC. Translated, it gives CASSLGDRASDEQFF.

This clonotype was counted ten times or more. The V call is TRBV6-6, the J call TRBJ2-2; D unresolved. Germline V CDR1 and CDR2: MNHNY, SVGAGI (reference sequence). CDR3 length: 13 residues. Between the trimmed V and J ends, which lost 5 bases and 4 bases, there was a span of 8 bases. The CDR3 region is CASSNLATGELFF. DNA for the CDR3: TGTGCCAGCAGTAACTTAGCCACCGGGGAGCTGTTTTTT.

This clonotype was found many times. This chain links TRBV7-9 with TRBJ2-3; TRBD2 agrees at 7 bases. Germline CDR1 reads SEHNR; CDR2 reads FQNEAQ (reference sequence). The CDR3 is 14 amino acids. J was trimmed by 4 bases and V by 2 bases; bases with no gene match: 3. DNA of the CDR3: TGTGCCAGCAGCTTAAGGACTAGTGCAGATACGCAGTATTTT. This gives the protein CASSLRTSADTQYF.

Many counts were recorded for this clonotype. J is TRBJ2-3 and V is TRBV7-3; 7 positions agree with TRBD2. This CDR3 has 16 amino acids. V was pared by 5 bases and J by 4 bases, with 12 bases of the junction left unmatched. Germline-derived CDR1 and CDR2 are SGHTA and FQGTGA. CDR3 coding DNA: TGTGCCAGCAGCCCATGGGGTGGGGACTACCCAGATACGCAGTATTTT. The encoded protein is CASSPWGGDYPDTQYF.

The J gene is TRBJ2-5, the V gene TRBV15, with TRBD2 matching over 8 bases. With V trimmed by 0 bases and J by 3 bases, 15 bases remained unmatched. The length of the CDR3 is 19 residues. CDR1 is LNHNV, CDR2 YYDKDF, per germline (reference sequence). The CDR3 nucleotides read TGTGCCACCAGCAGAGATCGGAGGAAGGGAGCGGGAGAGGAAGAGACCCAGTACTTC. Its translation is CATSRDRRKGAGEEETQYF. Full variable domain (outside the CDR3, taken from reference TRBV15 and TRBJ2-5): DAMVIQNPRYQVTQFGKPVTLSCSQTLNHNVMYWYQQKSSQAPKLLFHYYDKDFNNEADTPDNFQSRRPNTSFCFLDIRSPGLGDTAMYLCATSRDRRKGAGEEETQYFGPGTRLLVL.

J is TRBJ2-7 and V is TRBV24-1; perhaps TRBD1 as D (6 bases). Trimming pared 4 bases from V and 4 bases from J, leaving 10 bases between. Germline assignment: CDR1 KGHDR and CDR2 SFDVKD. The CDR3 length is 13 residues. The CDR3 loop reads CATSEAGAYEQYF. In DNA form, the CDR3 reads TGTGCCACCAGTGAAGCAGGGGCTTACGAGCAGTACTTC.

In this sample, this clonotype turned up many times. This chain joins TRBV20-1 and TRBJ2-7; a possible D gene is TRBD1 (6 bases). V was shortened by 6 bases and J by 6 bases, with 15 bases between the two germline ends. Germline CDR1 is DFQATT and CDR2 is SNEGSKA (reference sequence). The CDR3 spans 12 residues. CDR3 in amino acids: CSARITGLEQYF. As DNA, the CDR3 is TGCAGTGCCAGAATTACAGGGCTCGAGCAGTACTTC.

Ten or more counts support this clonotype. The chain carries TRBV15 and TRBJ2-7; TRBD2 agrees at 10 bases. Looked up from germline, CDR1 is LNHNV and CDR2 is YYDKDF (reference sequence). The CDR3 is made up of 16 amino acids. With V trimmed by 1 base and J by 3 bases, 6 bases remained unmatched. Here the CDR3 DNA reads TGTGCCACCAGCAGAGGTGCCGGGACTAGCGTCTACGAGCAGTACTTC. As protein: CATSRGAGTSVYEQYF.

This clonotype was seen repeatedly, ten times or more. This sequence joins TRBV7-9 and TRBJ2-5; possibly TRBD2 for D (5 bases). The CDR3 consists of 17 residues. Germline CDR1 SEHNR, CDR2 FQNEAQ (reference sequence). The germline V and J ends were trimmed by 5 bases and 4 bases, with 23 bases remaining between them. The CDR3 loop reads CASSPGGGFPKRETQYF. As DNA, the CDR3 is TGTGCCAGCAGCCCTGGAGGCGGATTTCCCAAACGAGAGACCCAGTACTTC.

This clonotype was counted only a few times. This could be a read error, since a much larger clone is one nucleotide away. The chain is built from TRBV11-2 and TRBJ1-4; tentatively, D is TRBD1 (6 bases). The CDR3 loop spans 15 amino acids. Germline V gene data show CDR1 as SGHAT and CDR2 as FQNNGV. In DNA form, the CDR3 reads TGTGCCGGCAGCTCCCACAGGGCTTCTAATGAAAAACTGTTTTTT. Translating gives CAGSSHRASNEKLFF.

This clonotype was seen ten or more times. The chain uses TRBV11-1 and TRBJ2-2, with TRBD1 matching 8 bases. The CDR3 runs 15 residues. Germline V gene data show CDR1 as SGHAT and CDR2 as FQDESV (reference sequence). Trimming cost V 4 bases and J 6 bases; bases outside gene matches: 7. The CDR3 coding sequence is TGTGCCAGCAGCTCGTCCGACAGGGGAGCCGGGGAGCTGTTTTTT. It is translated as CASSSSDRGAGELFF.

This clonotype is medium-sized (0.01 to 0.1%). The chain uses TRBV7-9 and TRBJ2-3; 7 bases line up with TRBD2. The CDR3 sequence is 15 residues long. Germline V gene data show CDR1 as SEHNR and CDR2 as FQNEAQ (reference sequence). The V gene end was trimmed by 5 bases and the J gene end by 2 bases; junction bases not matched to a gene: 7. CDR3 loop: CASSPREANTDTQYF. The CDR3, as DNA: TGTGCCAGCAGCCCACGGGAGGCCAACACAGATACGCAGTATTTT.

This clonotype was picked up many times. CDR3 amino acids: CSARDRYSGSYEQYF. The CDR3 DNA reads as TGCAGTGCTAGAGATCGGTATAGCGGGAGCTACGAGCAGTACTTC. The chain employs TRBV20-1 and TRBJ2-7; 9 bases are a match to TRBD2. Germline CDR1 reads DFQATT; CDR2 reads SNEGSKA (reference sequence). With V trimmed by 0 bases and J by 3 bases, 6 bases remained unmatched. The CDR3 spans 15 residues.

To note about this clonotype: No conserved phenylalanine or tryptophan ends this CDR3, so it is likely a read error. In nucleotides, the CDR3 is TGTGCCAGCAGCTTAGGGACTCTTTACAATGAGCAGTTCCTC. Translating it yields CASSLGTLYNEQFL. The chain joins TRBV13 to TRBJ2-1; D is unclear. The V gene lost 0 bases and the J gene lost 4 bases, with 7 bases spanning the gap. The CDR3 has 14 amino acids. The germline V gene has CDR1 PRHDT and CDR2 FYEKMQ (reference sequence).

This chain connects TRBV9 to TRBJ2-5; D is uncertain. Between the trimmed V and J ends, which lost 4 bases and 0 bases, there was a span of 13 bases. The germline gives CDR1 SGDLS, CDR2 YYNGEE. The CDR3 loop spans 15 amino acids. CDR3 protein: CASSLATSYQETQYF. The CDR3 nucleotides read TGTGCCAGCAGCTTAGCCACTTCGTACCAAGAGACCCAGTACTTC.

The sample holds many counts of this clonotype. The chain recombines TRBV14 with TRBJ2-3, with 8 bases matching TRBD1. CDR3 length equals 12 residues. V lost 4 bases to trimming and J lost 7 bases; unmatched junction nucleotides: 1. Germline assignment: CDR1 SGHDN and CDR2 FVKESK. The CDR3 DNA reads TGTGCCAGCAGCCGGACAGGGTATACGCAGTATTTT. It codes for CASSRTGYTQYF.

This clonotype has a count of ten or more. The rearrangement uses TRBV2 and TRBJ1-2, with D uncertain. V lost 7 bases to trimming and J lost 4 bases, with 28 bases between them. CDR3 length: 18 amino acids. The germline CDR1 and CDR2 sequences are SNHLY and FYNNEI. DNA of the CDR3: TGTGCCAGCAACCCTCCCTGGGGTCGGACGACCTTCGGCTATGGCTACACCTTC. Translation: CASNPPWGRTTFGYGYTF. Full variable domain (rest looked up from reference TRBV2 and TRBJ1-2): EPEVTQTPSHQVTQMGQEVILRCVPISNHLYFYWYRQILGQKVEFLVSFYNNEISEKSEIFDDQFSVERPDGSNFTLKIRSTKLEDSAMYFCASNPPWGRTTFGYGYTFGSGTRLTVV.